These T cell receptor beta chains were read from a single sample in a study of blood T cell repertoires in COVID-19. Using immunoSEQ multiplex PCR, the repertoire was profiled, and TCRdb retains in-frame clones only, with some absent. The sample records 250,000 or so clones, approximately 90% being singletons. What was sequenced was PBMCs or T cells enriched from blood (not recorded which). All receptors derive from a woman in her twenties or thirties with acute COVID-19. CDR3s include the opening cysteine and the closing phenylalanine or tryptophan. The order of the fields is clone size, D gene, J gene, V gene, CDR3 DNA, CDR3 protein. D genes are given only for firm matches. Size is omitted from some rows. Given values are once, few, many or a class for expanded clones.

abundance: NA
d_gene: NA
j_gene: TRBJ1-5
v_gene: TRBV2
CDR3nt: TGTGCCAGCAGTGAGGCAGATTTTAATCAGCCCCAGCATTTT
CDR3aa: CASSEADFNQPQHF

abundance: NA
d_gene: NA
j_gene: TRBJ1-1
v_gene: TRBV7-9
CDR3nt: TGTGCCAGCAGCTTTGAGGGTGGGAACACTGAAGCTTTCTTT
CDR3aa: CASSFEGGNTEAFF

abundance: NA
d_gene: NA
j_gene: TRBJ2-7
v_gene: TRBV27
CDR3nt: TGTGCCAGCAGTCTATTGGGGCAGAATTACGAGCAGTACTTC
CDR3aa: CASSLLGQNYEQYF

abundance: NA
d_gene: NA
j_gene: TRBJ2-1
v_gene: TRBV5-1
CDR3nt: TGCGCCAGCAGCTTCAGGGGCGATGAGCAGTTCTTC
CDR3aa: CASSFRGDEQFF

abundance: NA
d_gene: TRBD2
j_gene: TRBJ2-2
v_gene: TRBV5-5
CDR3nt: TGTGCCAGCACCAAATCAGCGGGAGTAACCGGGGAGCTGTTTTTT
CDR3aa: CASTKSAGVTGELFF

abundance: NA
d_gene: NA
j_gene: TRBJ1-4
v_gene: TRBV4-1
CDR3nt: TGCGCCAGCAGCCACCCCGGACACAGTAATGAAAAACTGTTTTTT
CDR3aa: CASSHPGHSNEKLFF

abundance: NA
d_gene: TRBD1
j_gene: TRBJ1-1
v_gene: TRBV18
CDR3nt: TGTGCCAGCTCACCCATACAGGGGGCGATGGACACTGAAGCTTTCTTT
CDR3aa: CASSPIQGAMDTEAFF

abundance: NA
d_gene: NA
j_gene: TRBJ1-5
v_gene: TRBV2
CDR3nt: TGTGCCAGCGGGCAGGTCAATCAGCCCCAGCATTTT
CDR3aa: CASGQVNQPQHF

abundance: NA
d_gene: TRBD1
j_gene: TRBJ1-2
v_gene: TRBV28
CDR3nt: TGTGCCAGCAGTTTTACGACAGGGGGTGAGGGCTACACCTTC
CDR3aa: CASSFTTGGEGYTF

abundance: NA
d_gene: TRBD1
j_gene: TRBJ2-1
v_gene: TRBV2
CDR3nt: TGTGCCAGCAGTGATCGGACAGGGTACAATGAGCAGTTCTTC
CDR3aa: CASSDRTGYNEQFF

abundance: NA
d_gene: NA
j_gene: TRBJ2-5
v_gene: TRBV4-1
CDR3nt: TGCGCCAGCAGCCAAGGGCAAGCCTCAAAGGGGGAGACCCAGTACTTC
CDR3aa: CASSQGQASKGETQYF

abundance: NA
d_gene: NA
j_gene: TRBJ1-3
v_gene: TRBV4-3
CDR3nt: TGCGCCAGCAGCCAAGATTTGGTCGCCGGGACTGGAAACACCATATATTTT
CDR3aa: CASSQDLVAGTGNTIYF

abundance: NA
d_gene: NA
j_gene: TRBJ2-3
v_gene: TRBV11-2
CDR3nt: TGTGCCAGCAGCCCCGGACAGAGCCTTGGAACAGATACGCAGTATTTT
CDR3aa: CASSPGQSLGTDTQYF

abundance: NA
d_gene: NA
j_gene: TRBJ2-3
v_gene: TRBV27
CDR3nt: TGTGCCAGCAGTTCATACAGGGCAGATACGCAGTATTTT
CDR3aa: CASSSYRADTQYF

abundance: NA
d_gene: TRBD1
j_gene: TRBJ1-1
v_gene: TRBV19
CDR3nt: TGTGCCAGTATGGGGACAGGGAAAATTTCCAGTGAGGCGGCGGCTGAAGCTTTCTTT
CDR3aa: CASMGTGKISSEAAAEAFF

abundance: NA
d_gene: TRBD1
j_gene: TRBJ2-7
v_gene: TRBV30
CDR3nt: TGTGCCTGGAGACAGGGGTTCTCCTACGAGCAGTACTTC
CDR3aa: CAWRQGFSYEQYF

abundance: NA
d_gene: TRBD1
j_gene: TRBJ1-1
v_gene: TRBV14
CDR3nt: TGTGCCAGCAGCCCGTTACAGGGGTACATGAACACTGAAGCTTTCTTT
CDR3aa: CASSPLQGYMNTEAFF

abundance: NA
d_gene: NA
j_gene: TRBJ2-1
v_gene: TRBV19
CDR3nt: TGTGCCAGTAGTATATCTAGCGCAAACAATGAGCAGTTCTTC
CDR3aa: CASSISSANNEQFF

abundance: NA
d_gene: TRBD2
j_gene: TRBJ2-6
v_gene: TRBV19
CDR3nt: TGTGCCAGTCGAGGGACGGGAGGGGCTGGGGCCAACGTCCTGACTTTC
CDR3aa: CASRGTGGAGANVLTF

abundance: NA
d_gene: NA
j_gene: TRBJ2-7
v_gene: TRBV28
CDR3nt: TGTGCCAGCAGCTCGCAAACAGAAAGCTCCTACGAGCAGTACTTC
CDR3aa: CASSSQTESSYEQYF

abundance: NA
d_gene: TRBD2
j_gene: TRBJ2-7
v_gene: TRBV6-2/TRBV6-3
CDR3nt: TGTGCCAGCAGTTATGAGCGGGAGCGAGCCTACGAGCAGTACTTC
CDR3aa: CASSYERERAYEQYF

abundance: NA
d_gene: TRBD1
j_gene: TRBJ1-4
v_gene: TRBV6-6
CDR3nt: TGTGCCAGCAGTCGCACAGGGGTCGCTAATGAAAAACTGTTTTTT
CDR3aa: CASSRTGVANEKLFF

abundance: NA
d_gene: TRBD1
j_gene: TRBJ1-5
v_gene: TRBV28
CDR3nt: TGTGCCAGCAGTTTCCGGGACAGGAATCAGCCCCAGCATTTT
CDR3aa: CASSFRDRNQPQHF

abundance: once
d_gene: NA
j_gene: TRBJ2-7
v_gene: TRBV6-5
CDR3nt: TGTGCCAGCAGTTACTCGCCTAGCGACTCCTACGAGCAGTACTTC
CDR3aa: CASSYSPSDSYEQYF

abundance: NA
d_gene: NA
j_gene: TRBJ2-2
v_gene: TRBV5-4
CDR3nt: TGTGCCAGCAGCTGGCACACCGGGGAGCTGTTTTTT
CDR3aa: CASSWHTGELFF

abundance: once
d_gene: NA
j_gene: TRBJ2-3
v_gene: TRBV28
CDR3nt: TGTGCCAGCAGCGTAGCCGGAGTAGCAGATACGCAGTATTTT
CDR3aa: CASSVAGVADTQYF

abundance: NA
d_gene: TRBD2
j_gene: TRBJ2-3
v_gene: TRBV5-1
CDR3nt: TGCGCCAGCAGCTTGGGACTAGCGGGAGGGACAGATACGCAGTATTTT
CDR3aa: CASSLGLAGGTDTQYF